This is a list of T cell receptor beta chains from one sample in a study of OX40 agonist ivuxolimab in advanced cancers. Repertoires were generated with immunoSEQ multiplex PCR, while TCRdb's copy carries only in-frame clones and drops some. The table records 55,000 to 75,000 clones, about 90% of them present only once. The material was CD4+ or CD8+ T cells sorted from blood, obtained in a trial of the OX40 agonist ivuxolimab. Receptors originate from an adult with an advanced solid tumor such as melanoma, head and neck, liver or kidney cancer. CDR3s include the opening cysteine and the closing phenylalanine or tryptophan. D genes are given only for firm matches. The size entry is marked missing in some rows and otherwise reads once, few, many or a size class.

TRBV5-1	-	-	15	TRBJ2-1	CASSLEEGRYNEQFF	TGCGCCAGCAGCTTGGAAGAGGGTCGCTACAATGAGCAGTTCTTC
TRBV29-1	-	-	14	TRBJ2-7	CSVETGRKTYEQYF	TGCAGCGTTGAAACAGGGCGGAAAACCTACGAGCAGTACTTC
TRBV11-2	-	-	15	TRBJ2-7	CASSLTGSRGDEQYF	TGTGCCAGCAGCCTGACCGGGAGTAGGGGTGACGAGCAGTACTTC
TRBV4-1	TRBD1	-	14	TRBJ2-1	CASSQAQGDDEQFF	TGCGCCAGCAGCCAAGCTCAGGGGGACGATGAGCAGTTCTTC
TRBV19	-	-	15	TRBJ2-3	CASSPGAGLTDTQYF	TGTGCCAGTAGTCCTGGGGCCGGACTCACAGATACGCAGTATTTT
TRBV11-2	TRBD2	-	18	TRBJ2-7	CASSLDQLAGGPSYEQYF	TGTGCCAGCAGCTTAGATCAACTAGCGGGAGGCCCTTCCTACGAGCAGTACTTC
TRBV5-6	-	once	12	TRBJ2-7	CASSSYANEQYF	TGTGCCAGCAGCTCATATGCGAACGAGCAGTACTTC
TRBV7-9	-	-	13	TRBJ2-3	CASSSLYTDTQYF	TGTGCCAGCAGCAGCTTATACACAGATACGCAGTATTTT
TRBV28	-	-	14	TRBJ2-3	CASSLDRTTDTQYF	TGTGCCAGCAGTCTGGACAGAACCACAGATACGCAGTATTTT
TRBV6-5	-	-	15	TRBJ1-1	CASSYSPTGSTEAFF	TGTGCCAGCAGTTACTCCCCGACAGGTAGTACTGAAGCTTTCTTT
TRBV11-2	-	once	14	TRBJ2-7	CASSSMWGAYEQYF	TGTGCCAGCAGCTCCATGTGGGGGGCCTACGAGCAGTACTTC
TRBV28	-	-	19	TRBJ2-5	CASSTRKGVTSRVMETQYF	TGTGCCAGCAGTACCCGCAAAGGGGTAACCTCCCGGGTCATGGAGACCCAGTACTTC
TRBV4-3	-	-	19	TRBJ2-1	CASSQEGGPGTGVYNEQFF	TGCGCCAGCAGCCAAGAAGGAGGTCCCGGGACCGGCGTGTACAATGAGCAGTTCTTC
TRBV4-1	-	-	13	TRBJ2-7	CASSQVVGNEQYF	TGCGCCAGCAGCCAAGTCGTCGGGAACGAGCAGTACTTC
TRBV28	-	-	17	TRBJ1-5	CASSGRGLGYSNQPQHF	TGTGCCAGCAGTGGTCGTGGGTTGGGATATAGCAATCAGCCCCAGCATTTT
TRBV4-1	TRBD2	-	19	TRBJ2-7	CASSQDGRGRGLAGVGQYF	TGCGCCAGCAGCCAAGACGGTAGAGGACGGGGACTAGCGGGAGTCGGCCAGTACTTC
TRBV5-4	-	-	13	TRBJ1-1	CASSLATEIEAFF	TGTGCCAGCAGCTTGGCGACGGAAATTGAAGCTTTCTTT
TRBV4-1	-	-	16	TRBJ2-4	CASSQVQEEAKNIQYF	TGCGCCAGCAGCCAAGTTCAGGAGGAGGCCAAAAACATTCAGTACTTC
TRBV28	TRBD2	once	16	TRBJ2-2	CASSAARDYNTGELFF	TGTGCCAGCAGTGCGGCTCGGGACTACAACACCGGGGAGCTGTTTTTT
TRBV5-6	TRBD1	-	16	TRBJ1-4	CASSGPPGQGIEKLFF	TGTGCCAGCAGCGGACCCCCGGGACAGGGGATCGAAAAACTGTTTTTT
TRBV19	-	once	14	TRBJ1-2	CASSIDPGDYGYTF	TGTGCCAGTAGTATAGATCCAGGGGACTATGGCTACACCTTC
TRBV27	-	-	14	TRBJ1-2	CASSLSKGIYGYTF	TGTGCCAGCAGTTTATCGAAGGGGATCTATGGCTACACCTTC
TRBV2	TRBD2	-	15	TRBJ2-7	CASSEELANSYEQYF	TGTGCCAGCAGTGAAGAACTAGCGAACTCCTACGAGCAGTACTTC
TRBV14	-	-	13	TRBJ2-1	CASSQDGTNEQFF	TGTGCCAGCAGCCAAGATGGGACGAATGAGCAGTTCTTC
TRBV6-1	TRBD1	-	15	TRBJ2-5	CASSDPGDRQETQYF	TGTGCCAGCAGTGACCCTGGGGACAGGCAAGAGACCCAGTACTTC
TRBV27	TRBD2	-	15	TRBJ2-7	CASSYGLAGSYEQYF	TGTGCCAGCAGTTACGGACTAGCGGGCTCCTACGAGCAGTACTTC